This entry features one TCR beta chain sequence. The antigen remains unidentified. These data belong to a study of T cells expressing NK-cell markers. Across the whole study: Sorted CD3+CD56+NKG2C+, CD3+CD56+NKG2C- and CD3+CD56-NKG2C+ T cells supplied TCR beta repertoires.

Study-wide results and limits: Evidence did not settle whether expanded NKG2C+ T cell clones targeted HCMV. In a handful of donors, these clonotypes also led the CD3+CD56-NKG2C+ fraction.

In generating TCR beta cDNA, 5'RACE template switching with UMIs was used. For each CDR3 protein, TCRdb gives one entry from its re-call of the 5' RACE reads, without DNA. The table for this sample gives about 550,000 distinct CDR3 sequences. Germline V gives CDR1 SGHRS, CDR2 YFSETQ. The CDR3 totals 15 residues. This clonotype was sampled from a man aged 18 to 29 in good health. The sequencing sample was made of blood T cells: a sorted CD56 or NKG2C T cell subset, CD4+ or CD8+ T cells, or bulk PBMC T cells (not recorded which). The V call is TRBV5-1, the J call TRBJ2-2. CDR3 in amino acids: CASSPGFPNTGELFF.